These T cell receptor beta chains were read from a single sample in a study of T cells and Merkel cell carcinoma outcomes. Method: immunoSEQ multiplex PCR; TCRdb's copy keeps in-frame clones and lacks some. Found here are 15,000 to 25,000 clones, roughly 80% of them singletons; the top ten hold roughly 3.3%. Sequenced input: tumor tissue from Merkel cell carcinoma. Receptors originate from a human donor with Merkel cell carcinoma. Both conserved end residues are part of each CDR3. D genes are given only for firm matches. Size is stated for part of the rows, as once, few or many counts, or as a class when the clone is expanded.

TRBV11-1	TRBJ2-1	-	-	CASAVGPNEQFF	TGTGCCAGCGCGGTAGGGCCCAATGAGCAGTTCTTC
TRBV5-1	TRBJ2-5	-	-	CASSLLEGGKTQYF	TGCGCCAGCAGCTTGCTAGAGGGGGGAAAGACCCAGTACTTC
TRBV2	TRBJ1-2	-	-	CASSPAGSYGYTF	TGTGCCAGCAGCCCCGCCGGCAGCTATGGCTACACCTTC
TRBV25-1	TRBJ1-2	-	TRBD1	CASSEEQGASSYGYTF	TGTGCCAGCAGCGAGGAACAGGGGGCGTCGTCCTATGGCTACACCTTC
TRBV4-1	TRBJ1-1	-	TRBD1	CASSERPDRETEAFF	TGCGCCAGCAGCGAGCGACCGGACAGGGAGACTGAAGCTTTCTTT
TRBV20-1	TRBJ2-3	few	-	CSASDTDTQYF	TGCAGTGCCAGCGACACAGATACGCAGTATTTT
TRBV6-5	TRBJ1-5	-	-	CASSGRGAGQPQHF	TGTGCCAGCAGCGGAAGGGGGGCCGGTCAGCCCCAGCATTTT
TRBV7-8	TRBJ2-2	-	-	CASSLVLTNTRELFF	TGTGCCAGCAGCTTAGTTCTAACAAACACCAGGGAGCTGTTTTTT
TRBV7-9	TRBJ1-1	-	TRBD1	CASSAGQVNTEAFF	TGTGCCAGCAGCGCCGGACAGGTGAACACTGAAGCTTTCTTT
TRBV5-1	TRBJ1-2	-	-	CASSADSYGYTF	TGCGCCAGCAGCGCGGACAGCTATGGCTACACCTTC
TRBV12-5	TRBJ1-1	few	-	CASAPPGRGAFF	TGTGCTAGTGCCCCTCCGGGCAGGGGAGCTTTCTTT
TRBV27	TRBJ2-4	-	TRBD1	CASSSGQLLTKNIQYF	TGTGCCAGCAGTTCGGGACAGCTCTTAACCAAAAACATTCAGTACTTC
TRBV6-6	TRBJ2-1	-	-	CASRQGRYLGYNEQFF	TGTGCCAGCAGACAGGGACGCTATCTTGGCTACAATGAGCAGTTCTTC
TRBV27	TRBJ1-1	-	-	CASSLGTELHTEAFF	TGTGCCAGCAGTTTAGGTACGGAGCTTCACACTGAAGCTTTCTTT
TRBV29-1	TRBJ2-7	-	-	CSVVRGNTYEQYF	TGCAGCGTTGTTAGGGGGAATACCTACGAGCAGTACTTC
TRBV10-3	TRBJ2-7	-	TRBD2	CAISTTSGKNYEQYF	TGTGCCATCAGTACCACTAGCGGGAAAAACTACGAGCAGTACTTC
TRBV11-2	TRBJ2-7	-	TRBD2	CASSLGTVAGGYEQYF	TGTGCCAGCAGCTTAGGCACCGTAGCGGGAGGGTACGAGCAGTACTTC
TRBV10-2	TRBJ1-1	-	-	CASTQTAINTEAFF	TGCGCCAGCACTCAGACAGCTATAAACACTGAAGCTTTCTTT
TRBV5-1	TRBJ2-7	-	-	CASSLGRSEQYF	TGCGCCAGCAGCTTGGGGAGAAGCGAGCAGTACTTC
TRBV6-6	TRBJ1-2	-	TRBD1	CASRQTGSHGYTF	TGTGCCAGCAGGCAGACAGGGTCTCATGGCTACACCTTC
TRBV13	TRBJ1-3	-	-	CASSLAPGWARAIGGNTIYF	TGTGCCAGCAGCTTAGCCCCGGGCTGGGCTAGGGCGATTGGCGGAAACACCATATATTTT
TRBV27	TRBJ2-1	-	TRBD2	CASSRLATALSYNEQFF	TGTGCCAGCAGTCGACTAGCTACGGCCCTCTCCTACAATGAGCAGTTCTTC
TRBV5-8	TRBJ1-5	-	TRBD1	CATRGGAQPQHF	TGTGCCACCAGGGGGGGGGCTCAGCCCCAGCATTTT